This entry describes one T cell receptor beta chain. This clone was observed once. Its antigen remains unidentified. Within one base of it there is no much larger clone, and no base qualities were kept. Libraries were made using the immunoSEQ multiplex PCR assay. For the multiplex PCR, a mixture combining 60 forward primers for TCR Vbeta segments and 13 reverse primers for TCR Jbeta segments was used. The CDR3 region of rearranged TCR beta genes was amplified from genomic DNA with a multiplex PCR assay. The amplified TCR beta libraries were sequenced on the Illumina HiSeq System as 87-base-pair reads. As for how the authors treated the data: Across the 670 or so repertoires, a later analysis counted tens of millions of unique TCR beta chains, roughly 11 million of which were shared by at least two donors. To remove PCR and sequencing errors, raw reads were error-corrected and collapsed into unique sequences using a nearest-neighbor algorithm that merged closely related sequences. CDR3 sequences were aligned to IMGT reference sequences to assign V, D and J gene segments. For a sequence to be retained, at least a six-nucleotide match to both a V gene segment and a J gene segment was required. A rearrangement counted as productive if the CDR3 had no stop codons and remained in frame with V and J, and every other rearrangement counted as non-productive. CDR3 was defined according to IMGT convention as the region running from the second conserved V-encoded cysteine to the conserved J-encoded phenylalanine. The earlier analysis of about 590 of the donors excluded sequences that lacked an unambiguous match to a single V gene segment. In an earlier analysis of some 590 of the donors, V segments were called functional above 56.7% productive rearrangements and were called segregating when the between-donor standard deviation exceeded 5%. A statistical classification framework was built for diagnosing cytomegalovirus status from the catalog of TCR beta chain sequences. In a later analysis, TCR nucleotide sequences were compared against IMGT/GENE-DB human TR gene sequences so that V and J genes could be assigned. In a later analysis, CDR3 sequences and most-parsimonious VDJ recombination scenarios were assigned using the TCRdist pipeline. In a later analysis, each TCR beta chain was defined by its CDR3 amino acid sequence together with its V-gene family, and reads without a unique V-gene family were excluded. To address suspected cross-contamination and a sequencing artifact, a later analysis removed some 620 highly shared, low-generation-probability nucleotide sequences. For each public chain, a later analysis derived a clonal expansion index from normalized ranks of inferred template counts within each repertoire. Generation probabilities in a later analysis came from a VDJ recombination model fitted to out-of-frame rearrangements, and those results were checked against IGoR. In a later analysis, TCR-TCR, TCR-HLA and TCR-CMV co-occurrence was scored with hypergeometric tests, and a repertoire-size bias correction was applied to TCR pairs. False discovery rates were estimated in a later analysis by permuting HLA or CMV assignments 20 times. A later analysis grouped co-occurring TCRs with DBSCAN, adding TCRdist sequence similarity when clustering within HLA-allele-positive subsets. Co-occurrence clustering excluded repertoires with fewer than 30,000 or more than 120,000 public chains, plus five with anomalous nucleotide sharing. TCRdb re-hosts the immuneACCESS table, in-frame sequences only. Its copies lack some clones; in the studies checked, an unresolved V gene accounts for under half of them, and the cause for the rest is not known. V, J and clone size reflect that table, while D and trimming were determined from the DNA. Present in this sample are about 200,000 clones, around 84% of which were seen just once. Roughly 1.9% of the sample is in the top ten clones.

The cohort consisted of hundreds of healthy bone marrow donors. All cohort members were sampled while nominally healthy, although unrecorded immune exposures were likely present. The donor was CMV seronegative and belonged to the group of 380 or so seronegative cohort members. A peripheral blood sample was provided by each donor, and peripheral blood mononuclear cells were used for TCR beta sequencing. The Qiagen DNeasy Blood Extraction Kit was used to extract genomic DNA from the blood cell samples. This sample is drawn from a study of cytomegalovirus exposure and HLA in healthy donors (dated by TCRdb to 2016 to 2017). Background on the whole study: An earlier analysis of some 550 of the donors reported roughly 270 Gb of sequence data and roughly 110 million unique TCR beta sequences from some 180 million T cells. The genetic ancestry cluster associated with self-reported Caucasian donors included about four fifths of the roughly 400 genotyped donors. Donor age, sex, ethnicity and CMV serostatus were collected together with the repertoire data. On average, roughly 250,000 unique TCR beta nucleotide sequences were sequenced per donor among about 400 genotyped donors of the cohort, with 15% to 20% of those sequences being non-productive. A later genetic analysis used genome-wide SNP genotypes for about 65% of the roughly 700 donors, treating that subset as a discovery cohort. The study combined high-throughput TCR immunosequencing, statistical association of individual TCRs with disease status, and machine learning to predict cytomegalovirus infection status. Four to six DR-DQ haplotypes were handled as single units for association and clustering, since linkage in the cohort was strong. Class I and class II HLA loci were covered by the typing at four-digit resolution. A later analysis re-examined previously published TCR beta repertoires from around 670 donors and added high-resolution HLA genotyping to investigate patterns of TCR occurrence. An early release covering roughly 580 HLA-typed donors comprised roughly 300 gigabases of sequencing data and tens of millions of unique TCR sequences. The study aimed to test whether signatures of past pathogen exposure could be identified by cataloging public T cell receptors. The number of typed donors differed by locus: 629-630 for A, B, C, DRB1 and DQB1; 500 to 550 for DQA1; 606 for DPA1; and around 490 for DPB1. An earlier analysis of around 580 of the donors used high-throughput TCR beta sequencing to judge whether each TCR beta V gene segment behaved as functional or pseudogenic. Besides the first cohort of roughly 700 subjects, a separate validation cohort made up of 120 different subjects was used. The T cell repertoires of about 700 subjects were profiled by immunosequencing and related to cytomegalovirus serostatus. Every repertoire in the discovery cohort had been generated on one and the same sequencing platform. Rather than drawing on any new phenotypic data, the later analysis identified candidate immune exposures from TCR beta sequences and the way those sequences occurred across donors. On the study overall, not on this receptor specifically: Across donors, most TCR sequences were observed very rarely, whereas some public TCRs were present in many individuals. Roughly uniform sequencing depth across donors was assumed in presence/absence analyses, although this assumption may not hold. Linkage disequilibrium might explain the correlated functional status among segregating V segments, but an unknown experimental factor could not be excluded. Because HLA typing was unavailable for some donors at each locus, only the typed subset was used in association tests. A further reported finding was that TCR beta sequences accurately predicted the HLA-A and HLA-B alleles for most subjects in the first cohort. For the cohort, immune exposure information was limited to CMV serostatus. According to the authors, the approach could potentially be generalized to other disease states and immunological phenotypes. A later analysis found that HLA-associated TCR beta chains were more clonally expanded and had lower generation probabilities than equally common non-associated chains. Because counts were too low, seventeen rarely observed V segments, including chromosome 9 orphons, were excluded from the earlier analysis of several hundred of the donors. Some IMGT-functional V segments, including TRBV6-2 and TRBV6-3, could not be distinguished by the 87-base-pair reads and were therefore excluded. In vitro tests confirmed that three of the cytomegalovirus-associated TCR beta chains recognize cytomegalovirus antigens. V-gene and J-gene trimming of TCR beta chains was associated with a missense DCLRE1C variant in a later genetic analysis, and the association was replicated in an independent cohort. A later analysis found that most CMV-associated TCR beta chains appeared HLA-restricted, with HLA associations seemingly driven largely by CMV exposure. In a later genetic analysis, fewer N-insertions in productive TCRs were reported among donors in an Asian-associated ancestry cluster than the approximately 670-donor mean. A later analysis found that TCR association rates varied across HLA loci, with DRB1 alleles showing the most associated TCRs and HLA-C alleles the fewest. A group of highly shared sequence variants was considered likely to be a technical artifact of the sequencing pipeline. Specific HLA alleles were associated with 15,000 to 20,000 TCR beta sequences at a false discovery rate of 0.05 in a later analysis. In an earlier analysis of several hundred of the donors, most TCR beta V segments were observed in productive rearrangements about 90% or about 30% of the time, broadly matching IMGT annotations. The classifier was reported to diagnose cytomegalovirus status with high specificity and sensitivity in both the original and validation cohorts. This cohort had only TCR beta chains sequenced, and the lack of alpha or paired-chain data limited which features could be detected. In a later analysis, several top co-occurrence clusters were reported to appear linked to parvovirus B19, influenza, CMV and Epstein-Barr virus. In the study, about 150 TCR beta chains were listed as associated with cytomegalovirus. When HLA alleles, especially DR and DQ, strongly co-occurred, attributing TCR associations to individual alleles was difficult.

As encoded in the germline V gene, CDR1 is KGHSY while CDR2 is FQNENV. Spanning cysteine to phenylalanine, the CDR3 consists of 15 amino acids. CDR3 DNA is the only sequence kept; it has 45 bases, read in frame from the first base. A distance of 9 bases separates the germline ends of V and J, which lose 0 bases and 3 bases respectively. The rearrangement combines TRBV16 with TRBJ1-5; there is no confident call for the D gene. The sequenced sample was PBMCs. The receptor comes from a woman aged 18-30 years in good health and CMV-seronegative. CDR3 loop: CASSQSGQINQPQHF. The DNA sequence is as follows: TGTGCCAGCAGCCAATCGGGCCAGATCAATCAGCCCCAGCATTTT.